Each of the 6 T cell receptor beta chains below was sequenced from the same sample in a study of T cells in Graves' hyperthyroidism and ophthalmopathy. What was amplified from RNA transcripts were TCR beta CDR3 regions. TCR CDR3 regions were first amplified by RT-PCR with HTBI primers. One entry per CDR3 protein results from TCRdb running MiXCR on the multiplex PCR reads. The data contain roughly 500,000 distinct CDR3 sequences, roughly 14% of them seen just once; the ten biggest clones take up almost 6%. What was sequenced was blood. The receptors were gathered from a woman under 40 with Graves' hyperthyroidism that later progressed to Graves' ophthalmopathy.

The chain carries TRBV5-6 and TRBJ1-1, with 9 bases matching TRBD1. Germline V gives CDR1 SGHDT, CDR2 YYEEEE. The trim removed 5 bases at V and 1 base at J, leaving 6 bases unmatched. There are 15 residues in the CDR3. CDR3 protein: CASSSAGQGNTEAFF. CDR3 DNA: TGTGCCAGCAGTTCCGCGGGACAGGGGAACACTGAAGCTTTCTTT. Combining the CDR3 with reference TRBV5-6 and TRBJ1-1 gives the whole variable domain DAGVTQSPTHLIKTRGQQVTLRCSPKSGHDTVSWYQQALGQGPQFIFQYYEEEERQRGNFPDRFSGHQFPNYSSELNVNALLLGDSALYLCASSSAGQGNTEAFFGQGTRLTVV.

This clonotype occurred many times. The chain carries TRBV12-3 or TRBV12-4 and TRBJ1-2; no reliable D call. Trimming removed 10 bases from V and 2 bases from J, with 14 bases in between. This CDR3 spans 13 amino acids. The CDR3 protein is CATSLVGNYGYTF. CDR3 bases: TGTGCCACCTCCCTGGTCGGCAACTATGGCTACACCTTC.

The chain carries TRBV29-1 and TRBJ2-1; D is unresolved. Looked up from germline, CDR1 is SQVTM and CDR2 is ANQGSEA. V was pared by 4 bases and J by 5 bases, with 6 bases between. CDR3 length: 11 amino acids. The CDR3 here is CSVGPDNEQFF. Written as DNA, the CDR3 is TGCAGCGTTGGGCCAGACAATGAGCAGTTCTTC.

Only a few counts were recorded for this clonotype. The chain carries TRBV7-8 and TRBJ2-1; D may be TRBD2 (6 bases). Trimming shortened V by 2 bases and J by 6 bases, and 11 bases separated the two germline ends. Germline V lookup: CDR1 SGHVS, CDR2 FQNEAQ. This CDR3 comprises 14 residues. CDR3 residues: CASSLPGVGNEQFF. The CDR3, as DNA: TGTGCCAGCAGCTTACCGGGAGTGGGCAATGAGCAGTTCTTC.

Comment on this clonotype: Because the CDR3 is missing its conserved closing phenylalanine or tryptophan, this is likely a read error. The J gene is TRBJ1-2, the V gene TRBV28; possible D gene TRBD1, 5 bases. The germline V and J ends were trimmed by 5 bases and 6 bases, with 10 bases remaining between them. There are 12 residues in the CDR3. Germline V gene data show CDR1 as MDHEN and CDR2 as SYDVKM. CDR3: CASSTKGDGYTV. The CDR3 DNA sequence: TGTGCCAGCAGTACAAAAGGGGATGGCTACACCGTC.

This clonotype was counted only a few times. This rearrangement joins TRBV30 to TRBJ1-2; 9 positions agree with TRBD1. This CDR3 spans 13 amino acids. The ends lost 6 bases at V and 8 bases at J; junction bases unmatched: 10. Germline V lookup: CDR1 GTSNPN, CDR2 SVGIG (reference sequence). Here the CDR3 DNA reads TGTGCCTGTGGTCCGGGACAGGGCTCGGGCTACACCTTC. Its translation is CACGPGQGSGYTF.